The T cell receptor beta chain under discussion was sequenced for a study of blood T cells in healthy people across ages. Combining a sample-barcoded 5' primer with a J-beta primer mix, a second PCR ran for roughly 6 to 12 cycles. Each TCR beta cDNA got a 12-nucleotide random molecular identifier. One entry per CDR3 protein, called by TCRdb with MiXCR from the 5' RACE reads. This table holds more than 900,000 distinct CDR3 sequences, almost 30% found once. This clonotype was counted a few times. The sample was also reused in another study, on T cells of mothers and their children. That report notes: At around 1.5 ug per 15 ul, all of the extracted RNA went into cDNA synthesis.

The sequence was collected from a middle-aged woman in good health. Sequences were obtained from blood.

The CDR3 protein is CASSVPRDTQYF. For the CDR3, the DNA is TGTGCCAGCAGCGTACCGAGGGATACGCAGTATTTT. J is TRBJ2-3 and V is TRBV9; D is undetermined. Trimming pared 1 base from V and 6 bases from J, leaving 6 bases between. This CDR3 has 12 amino acids. From germline, CDR1 is SGDLS and CDR2 YYNGEE.